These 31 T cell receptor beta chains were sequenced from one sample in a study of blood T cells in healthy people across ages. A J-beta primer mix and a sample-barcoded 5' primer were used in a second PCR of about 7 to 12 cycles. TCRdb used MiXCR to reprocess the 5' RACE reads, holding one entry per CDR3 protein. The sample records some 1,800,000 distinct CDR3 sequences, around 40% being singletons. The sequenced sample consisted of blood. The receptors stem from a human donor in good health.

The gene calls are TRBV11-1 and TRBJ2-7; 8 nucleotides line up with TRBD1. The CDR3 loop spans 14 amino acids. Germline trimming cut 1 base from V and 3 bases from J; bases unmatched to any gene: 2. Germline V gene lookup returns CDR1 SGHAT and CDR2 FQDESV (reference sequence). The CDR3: CASSLEGTGYEQYF. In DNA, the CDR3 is TGTGCCAGCAGCTTAGAGGGGACAGGCTACGAGCAGTACTTC.

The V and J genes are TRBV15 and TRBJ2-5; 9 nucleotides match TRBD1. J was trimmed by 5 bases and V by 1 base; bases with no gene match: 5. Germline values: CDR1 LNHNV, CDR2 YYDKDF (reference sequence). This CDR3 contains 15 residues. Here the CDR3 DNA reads TGTGCCACCAGCAGAGTTTACGGACAGGGGGAGACCCAGTACTTC. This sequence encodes CATSRVYGQGETQYF.

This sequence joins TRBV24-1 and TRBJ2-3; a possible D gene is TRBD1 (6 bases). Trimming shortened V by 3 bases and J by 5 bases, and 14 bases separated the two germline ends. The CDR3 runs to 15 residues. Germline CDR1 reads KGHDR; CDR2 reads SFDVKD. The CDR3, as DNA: TGTGCCACCAGTGATCTCGGCGGCAGGGGAGATACGCAGTATTTT. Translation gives CATSDLGGRGDTQYF.

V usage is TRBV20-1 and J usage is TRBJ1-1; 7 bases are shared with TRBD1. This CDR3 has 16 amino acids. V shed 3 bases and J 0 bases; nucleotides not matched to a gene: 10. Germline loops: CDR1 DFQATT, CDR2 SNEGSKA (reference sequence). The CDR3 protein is CSARNRDRLMNTEAFF. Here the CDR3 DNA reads TGCAGTGCTAGGAACCGGGACAGACTTATGAACACTGAAGCTTTCTTT.

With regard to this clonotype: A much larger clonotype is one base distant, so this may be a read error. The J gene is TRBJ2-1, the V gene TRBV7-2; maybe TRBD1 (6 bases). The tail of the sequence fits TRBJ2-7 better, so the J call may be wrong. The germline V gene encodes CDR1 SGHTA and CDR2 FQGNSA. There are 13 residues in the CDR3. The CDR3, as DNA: TGTGCCAGCAGCCCACAGGGCTACAATGAGCAGTACTTC. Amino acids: CASSPQGYNEQYF.

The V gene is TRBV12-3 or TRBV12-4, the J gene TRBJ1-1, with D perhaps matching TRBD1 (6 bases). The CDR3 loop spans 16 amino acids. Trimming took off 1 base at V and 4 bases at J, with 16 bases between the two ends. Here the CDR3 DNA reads TGTGCCAGCAGTTTAGGATATGAGGGGGACGGCACTGAAGCTTTCTTT. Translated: CASSLGYEGDGTEAFF.

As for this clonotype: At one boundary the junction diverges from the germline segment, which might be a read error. The CDR3 nucleotides are TGCGCCAACAGCTTCCCAGGGACTGTGTACAATGAGCAGTTCTTC. This gives the protein CANSFPGTVYNEQFF. The chain couples TRBV5-1 to TRBJ2-1; D is perhaps TRBD2 (6 bases). The CDR3 loop spans 15 amino acids. The V gene's germline CDR1 is SGHRS and CDR2 YFSETQ.

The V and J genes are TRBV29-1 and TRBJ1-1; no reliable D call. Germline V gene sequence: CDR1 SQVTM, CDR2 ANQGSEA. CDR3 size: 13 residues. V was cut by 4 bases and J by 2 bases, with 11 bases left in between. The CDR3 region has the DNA TGCAGCGTTGGAACGACCTTTAACACTGAAGCTTTCTTT. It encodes CSVGTTFNTEAFF.

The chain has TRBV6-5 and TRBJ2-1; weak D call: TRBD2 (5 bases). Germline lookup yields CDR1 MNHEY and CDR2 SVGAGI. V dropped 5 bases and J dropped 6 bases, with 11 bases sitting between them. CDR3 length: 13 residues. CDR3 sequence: CASSRSGLNEQFF. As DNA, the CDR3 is TGTGCCAGCAGTCGGTCCGGACTCAATGAGCAGTTCTTC.

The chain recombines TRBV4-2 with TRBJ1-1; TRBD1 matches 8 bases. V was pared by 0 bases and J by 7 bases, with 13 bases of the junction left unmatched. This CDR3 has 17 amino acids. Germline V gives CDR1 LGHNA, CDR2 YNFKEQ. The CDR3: CASSQERTGRLEGEAFF. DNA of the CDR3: TGTGCCAGCAGCCAAGAGAGGACAGGGAGGTTGGAGGGTGAAGCTTTCTTT.

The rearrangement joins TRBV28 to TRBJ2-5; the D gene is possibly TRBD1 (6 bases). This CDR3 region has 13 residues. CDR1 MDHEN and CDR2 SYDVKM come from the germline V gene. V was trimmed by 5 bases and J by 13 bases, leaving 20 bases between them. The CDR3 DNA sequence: TGTGCCAGCAGTAGGGCAGGGGTCCCCCTCGGGTACTTC. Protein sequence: CASSRAGVPLGYF.

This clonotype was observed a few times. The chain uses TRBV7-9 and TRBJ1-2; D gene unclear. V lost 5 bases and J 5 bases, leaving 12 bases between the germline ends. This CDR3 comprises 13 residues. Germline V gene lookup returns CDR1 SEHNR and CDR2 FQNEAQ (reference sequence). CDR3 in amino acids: CASSPSLQYGYTF. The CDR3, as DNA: TGTGCCAGCAGCCCCTCCTTGCAGTATGGCTACACCTTC.

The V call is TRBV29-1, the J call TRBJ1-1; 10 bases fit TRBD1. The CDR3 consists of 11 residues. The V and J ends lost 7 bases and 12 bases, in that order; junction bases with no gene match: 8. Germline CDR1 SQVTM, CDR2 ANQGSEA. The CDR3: CSAIGQGVPFF. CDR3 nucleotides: TGCAGCGCTATAGGACAGGGGGTACCTTTCTTT.

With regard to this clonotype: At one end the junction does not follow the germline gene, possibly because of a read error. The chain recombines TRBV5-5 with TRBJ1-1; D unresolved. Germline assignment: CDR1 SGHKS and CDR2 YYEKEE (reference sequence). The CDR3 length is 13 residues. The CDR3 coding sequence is TGTGCCAGCAGCTTGTTTTTAGGCACTGAAGCTTCCTTT. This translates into CASSLFLGTEASF.

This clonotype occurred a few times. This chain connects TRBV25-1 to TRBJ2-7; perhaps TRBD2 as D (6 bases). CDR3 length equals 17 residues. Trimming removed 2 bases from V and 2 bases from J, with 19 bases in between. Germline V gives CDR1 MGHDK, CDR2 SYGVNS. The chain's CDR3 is CASSEISPGGLPYEQYF. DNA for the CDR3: TGTGCCAGCAGTGAAATAAGCCCCGGAGGGCTCCCCTACGAGCAGTACTTC.

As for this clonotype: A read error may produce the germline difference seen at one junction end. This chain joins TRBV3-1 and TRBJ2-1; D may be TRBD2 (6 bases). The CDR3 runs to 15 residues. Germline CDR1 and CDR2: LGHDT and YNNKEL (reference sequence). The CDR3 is CASRQAIAESDEQFF. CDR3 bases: TGTGCCAGCAGACAAGCGATAGCGGAGTCGGATGAGCAGTTCTTC.

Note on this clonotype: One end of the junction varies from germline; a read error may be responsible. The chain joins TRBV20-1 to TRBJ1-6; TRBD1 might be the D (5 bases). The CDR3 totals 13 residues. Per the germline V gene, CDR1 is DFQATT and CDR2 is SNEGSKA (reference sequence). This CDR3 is CSAAPGGDSPLHF. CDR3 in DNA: TGCAGTGCCGCCCCCGGGGGGGATTCGCCCCTCCACTTT.

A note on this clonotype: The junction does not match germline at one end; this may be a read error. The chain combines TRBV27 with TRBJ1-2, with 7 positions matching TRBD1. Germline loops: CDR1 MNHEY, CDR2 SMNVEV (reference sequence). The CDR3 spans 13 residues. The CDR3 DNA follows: TGTGCCGGCAGTCCACAGGGGAACTATGGCTACACCTTC. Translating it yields CAGSPQGNYGYTF.

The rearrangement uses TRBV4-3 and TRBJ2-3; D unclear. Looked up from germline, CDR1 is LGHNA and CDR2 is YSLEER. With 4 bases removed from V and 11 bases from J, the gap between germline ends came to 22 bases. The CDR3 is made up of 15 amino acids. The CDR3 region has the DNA TGCGCCAGCAGCCTAACCCCTGCTACTACCGGCGAGCAGTATTTT. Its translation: CASSLTPATTGEQYF.

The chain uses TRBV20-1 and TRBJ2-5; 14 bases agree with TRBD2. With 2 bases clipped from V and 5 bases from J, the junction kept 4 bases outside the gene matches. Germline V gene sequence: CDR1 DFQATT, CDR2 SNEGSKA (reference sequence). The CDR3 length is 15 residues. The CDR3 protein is CSARSGTSGGETQYF. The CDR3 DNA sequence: TGCAGTGCTAGATCGGGGACTAGCGGGGGTGAGACCCAGTACTTC.

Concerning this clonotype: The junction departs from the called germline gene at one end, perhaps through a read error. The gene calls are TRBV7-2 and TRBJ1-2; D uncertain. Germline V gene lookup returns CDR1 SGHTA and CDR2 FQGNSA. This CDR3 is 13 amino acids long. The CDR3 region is CANSLGYDYGYTF. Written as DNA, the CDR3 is TGTGCCAACAGCTTAGGGTACGACTATGGCTACACCTTC.

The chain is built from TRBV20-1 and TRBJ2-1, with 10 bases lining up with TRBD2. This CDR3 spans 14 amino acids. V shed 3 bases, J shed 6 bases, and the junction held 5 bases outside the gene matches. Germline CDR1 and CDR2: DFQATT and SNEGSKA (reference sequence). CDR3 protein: CSARSSGGFNEQFF. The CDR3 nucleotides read TGCAGTGCTAGGAGTAGCGGGGGGTTCAATGAGCAGTTCTTC.

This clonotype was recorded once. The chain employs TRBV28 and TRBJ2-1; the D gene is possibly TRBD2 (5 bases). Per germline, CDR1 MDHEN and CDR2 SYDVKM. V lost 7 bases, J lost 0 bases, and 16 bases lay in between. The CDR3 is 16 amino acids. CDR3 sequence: CASNRLGESSYNEQFF. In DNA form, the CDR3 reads TGTGCCAGCAATAGACTCGGGGAAAGCTCCTACAATGAGCAGTTCTTC.

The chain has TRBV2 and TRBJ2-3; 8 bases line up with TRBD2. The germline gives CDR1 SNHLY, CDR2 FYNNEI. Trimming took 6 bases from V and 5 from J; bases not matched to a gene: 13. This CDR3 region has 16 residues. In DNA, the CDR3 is TGTGCCAGCAGGCCCGGGGGCGGGGGGTCGAAAGATACGCAGTATTTT. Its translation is CASRPGGGGSKDTQYF.

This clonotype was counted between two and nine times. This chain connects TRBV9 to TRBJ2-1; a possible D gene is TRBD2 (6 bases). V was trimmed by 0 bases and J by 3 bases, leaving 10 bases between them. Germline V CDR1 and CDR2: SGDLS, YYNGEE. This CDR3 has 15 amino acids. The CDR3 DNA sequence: TGTGCCAGCAGCGTAGAAGTGGGGGGCTACAATGAGCAGTTCTTC. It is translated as CASSVEVGGYNEQFF. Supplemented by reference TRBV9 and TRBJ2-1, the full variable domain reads DSGVTQTPKHLITATGQRVTLRCSPRSGDLSVYWYQQSLDQGLQFLIQYYNGEERAKGNILERFSAQQFPDLHSELNLSSLELGDSALYFCASSVEVGGYNEQFFGPGTRLTVL.

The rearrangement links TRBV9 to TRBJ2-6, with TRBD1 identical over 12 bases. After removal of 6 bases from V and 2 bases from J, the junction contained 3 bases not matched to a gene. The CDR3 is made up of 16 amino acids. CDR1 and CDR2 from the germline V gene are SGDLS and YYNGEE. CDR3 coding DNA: TGTGCCAGCATGGGACAGGGGGCAGCTGGGGCCAACGTCCTGACTTTC. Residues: CASMGQGAAGANVLTF.

The CDR3 DNA reads TGTGCCAGCTCACCATGGTCAGGGATGCGCGGGGAACTGTTTTTT. Protein sequence: CASSPWSGMRGELFF. This chain uses TRBV18 with TRBJ1-4; possible D gene TRBD1, 5 bases. The V gene's germline CDR1 is KGHSH and CDR2 LQKENI. The CDR3 sequence is 15 residues long. V lost 2 bases, J lost 12 bases, and 19 bases lay in between. The whole variable domain, filled in from reference TRBV18 and TRBJ1-4, reads NAGVMQNPRHLVRRRGQEARLRCSPMKGHSHVYWYRQLPEEGLKFMVYLQKENIIDESGMPKERFSAEFPKEGPSILRIQQVVRGDSAAYFCASSPWSGMRGELFFGSGTQLSVL.

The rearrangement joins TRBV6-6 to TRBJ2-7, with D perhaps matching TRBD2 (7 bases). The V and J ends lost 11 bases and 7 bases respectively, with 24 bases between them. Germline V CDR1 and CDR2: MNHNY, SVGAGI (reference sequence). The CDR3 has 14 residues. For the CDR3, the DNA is TGTGCCCACAGCCCAACAGGGAGGGCGTATGAGCAGTACTTC. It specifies CAHSPTGRAYEQYF.

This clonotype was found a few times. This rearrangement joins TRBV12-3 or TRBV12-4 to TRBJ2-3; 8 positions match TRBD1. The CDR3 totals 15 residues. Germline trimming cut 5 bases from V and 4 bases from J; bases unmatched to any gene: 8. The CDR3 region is CASSRQGARADTQYF. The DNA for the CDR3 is TGTGCCAGCAGTAGGCAGGGGGCGAGGGCAGATACGCAGTATTTT.

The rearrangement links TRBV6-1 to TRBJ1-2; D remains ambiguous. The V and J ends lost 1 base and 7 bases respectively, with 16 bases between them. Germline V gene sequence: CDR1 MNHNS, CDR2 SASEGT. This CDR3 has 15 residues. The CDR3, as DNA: TGTGCCAGCAGTGAAGTAACGAGGGATCCGGGTGGCTACACCTTC. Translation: CASSEVTRDPGGYTF.

DNA of the CDR3: TGTGCCAGCAGCAAAATTACTAGCGGTGGAACCTACGAGCAGTACTTC. Its protein product is CASSKITSGGTYEQYF. The chain joins TRBV14 to TRBJ2-7; 8 nucleotides match TRBD2. The CDR3 extends over 16 amino acids. The V gene end was trimmed by 5 bases and the J gene end by 2 bases; junction bases not matched to a gene: 11. CDR1 is SGHDN, CDR2 FVKESK, per germline.